These T cell receptor beta chains were read from a single sample in a study of cytomegalovirus exposure and HLA in healthy donors. Data came from immunoSEQ multiplex PCR; TCRdb stores just in-frame clones and leaves some out. The table has around 150,000 clones, approximately 74% seen once; the top ten hold approximately 3%. The sequencing input was PBMCs. The receptor set was obtained from a woman younger than 45 in good health and CMV-seronegative. Each CDR3 is given with its conserved first and last residue.

cdr3_length,v_call,cdr3_aa
16,TRBV2,CASTPGTAVGANVLTF
18,TRBV27,CASSPTDVSGFYNSPLHF
15,TRBV19,CASSIRLAGGDTQYF
14,TRBV2,CASSVKERTGELFF
16,TRBV5-1,CASSFGGTSGELEQYF
15,TRBV6-6,CASRVGRQGSGEQFF
11,TRBV30,CAWSQDSEAFF
15,TRBV28,CASSLELSSTDTQYF
14,TRBV6-5,CASSPGRGYYGYTF
14,TRBV4-1,CASSQAVLNQPQHF
15,TRBV14,CASSQGDILQETQYF
14,TRBV6-6,CASSLTGIQETQYF
13,TRBV7-2,CASSPSGLETQYF
14,TRBV5-1,CASSADRADSPLHF
15,TRBV7-9,CASSLKGAGNTEAFF
17,TRBV5-1,CASFPDRVAHSDTEQYF
13,TRBV5-1,CASSLARTGELFF
14,TRBV5-4,CASRRTGMNTEAFF
13,TRBV6-5,CASRPMGRGIQYF
14,TRBV18,CASSPPDSDYGYTF
16,TRBV4-3,CASSQDSSRGREKLFF
16,TRBV7-2,CASSFPGRGANYGYTF
15,TRBV6-5,CASSYLGGSSYEQYF
14,TRBV19,CASRDETGSETQYF
12,TRBV29-1,CSVGQGDYGYTF
16,TRBV29-1,CGVDPQDRQYNYGYTF
14,TRBV7-9,CASSLAGGDEKLFF
19,TRBV4-1,CASSQDPGTSLRYADTQYF
14,TRBV7-2,CASSKDRDYYGYTF
18,TRBV5-1,CASSQGGSAGGSNNEQFF
15,TRBV6-4,CASSRGGSSYNEQFF
18,TRBV7-8,CASSPPVGGTGYWDGYTF
16,TRBV2,CASTPDRAVENQPQHF
11,TRBV12-5,CASGLVGEQFF
15,TRBV12-5,CASTLESYSNQPQHF
14,TRBV5-4,CASSDRWGGNTIYF
15,TRBV5-4,CASSSLGQADEKLFF
15,TRBV9,CASSPGLAGDAEQFF
14,TRBV5-1,CASSTGTIGTEAFF
15,TRBV7-2,CASRSRRAGAYEQYF
11,TRBV28,CASRTDQPQHF